The next 22 T cell receptor beta chains were all read from a single sample in a study of OX40 agonist ivuxolimab in advanced cancers. Sequencing was performed with immunoSEQ multiplex PCR; in TCRdb, only in-frame clones are kept and a portion is missing. The table lists about 89,000 clones, under 95% of them singletons. This material consisted of CD4+ or CD8+ T cells sorted from blood, taken in a trial of the OX40 agonist ivuxolimab. These receptors were taken from an adult with an advanced solid tumor such as melanoma, head and neck, liver or kidney cancer.

This chain links TRBV5-6 with TRBJ2-5, with 7 bases lining up with TRBD1. V lost 0 bases, J lost 1 base, and 3 bases stayed unmatched. The CDR3 is 15 amino acids. Germline-derived CDR1 and CDR2 are SGHDT and YYEEEE. CDR3 region: CASSLGQGVQETQYF. CDR3 sequence (DNA): TGTGCCAGCAGCTTGGGGCAGGGGGTCCAAGAGACCCAGTACTTC.

This chain connects TRBV27 to TRBJ2-7; 8 bases fit TRBD2. J gave up 3 bases and V 5 bases, and 6 bases lay outside the gene matches. Looked up from germline, CDR1 is MNHEY and CDR2 is SMNVEV (reference sequence). The CDR3 has 14 residues. The CDR3 coding sequence is TGTGCCAGCAGTCCTGGGACTAGGGGCTACGAGCAGTACTTC. This encodes CASSPGTRGYEQYF.

This clone was detected only once. The genes are TRBV7-8 and TRBJ2-2; D remains ambiguous. V was pared by 3 bases and J by 3 bases, with 20 bases between. The V gene's germline CDR1 is SGHVS and CDR2 FQNEAQ. This CDR3 comprises 18 residues. The CDR3 loop reads CASSFHPFASEDTGELFF. CDR3 nucleotides: TGTGCCAGCAGCTTTCACCCCTTTGCATCAGAGGACACCGGGGAGCTGTTTTTT.

The chain carries TRBV19 and TRBJ2-4, with unresolved D. The CDR3 extends over 13 amino acids. With 8 bases removed from V and 0 bases from J, the gap between germline ends came to 8 bases. Germline loops: CDR1 LNHDA, CDR2 SQIVND (reference sequence). CDR3 loop: CASRPLAKNIQYF. The DNA of the CDR3 is TGTGCCAGTCGGCCCTTAGCCAAAAACATTCAGTACTTC.

The rearrangement joins TRBV23-1 to TRBJ2-2, with 8 nucleotides matching TRBD1. TRBV23-1 is noted as an ORF with a role that remains uncertain. The V and J ends lost 0 bases and 5 bases, in that order; junction bases with no gene match: 8. This CDR3 has 17 amino acids. The CDR3 DNA sequence: TGCGCCAGCAGTCAATCGTCAGGGACAGGACGGACCGGGGAGCTGTTTTTT. Protein sequence: CASSQSSGTGRTGELFF.

The chain carries TRBV7-6 and TRBJ2-5; D is possibly TRBD1 or TRBD2 (5 bases each). Germline CDR1 reads SGHVS; CDR2 reads FNYEAQ. V gave up 2 bases and J gave up 7 bases, with 11 bases separating them. This CDR3 has 13 amino acids. In nucleotides, the CDR3 is TGTGCCAGCAGCTTATCTGATGGGGGGACCCAGTACTTC. Its protein is CASSLSDGGTQYF.

The genes are TRBV4-3 and TRBJ2-1; either TRBD1 or TRBD2 may supply D (5 bases each). The CDR3 has 11 residues. The germline V gene has CDR1 LGHNA and CDR2 YSLEER. V lost 4 bases, J lost 13 bases, and 11 bases lay in between. CDR3 amino acids: CASSLRDEQFF. CDR3 bases: TGCGCCAGCAGCCTCCGGGACGAACAGTTCTTC.

The chain uses TRBV5-1 and TRBJ2-1, with 7 bases lining up with TRBD2. V was clipped by 5 bases and J by 7 bases; unmatched bases: 12. The CDR3 is 15 residues long. Germline assignment: CDR1 SGHRS and CDR2 YFSETQ. In nucleotides, the CDR3 is TGCGCCAGCAGTATCGGCGGGGGTAGCCTTAATGAGCAGTTCTTC. Its translation is CASSIGGGSLNEQFF. The variable domain in full, completed from reference TRBV5-1 and TRBJ2-1, reads KAGVTQTPRYLIKTRGQQVTLSCSPISGHRSVSWYQQTPGQGLQFLFEYFSETQRNKGNFPGRFSGRQFSNSRSEMNVSTLELGDSALYLCASSIGGGSLNEQFFGPGTRLTVL.

The CDR3 loop is CASRPGLVETQYF. The CDR3 DNA is TGTGCCAGCAGGCCGGGACTAGTGGAGACCCAGTACTTC. V and J are TRBV6-1 and TRBJ2-5, with TRBD2 matching 8 bases. The germline gives CDR1 MNHNS, CDR2 SASEGT. This CDR3 contains 13 residues. Trimming took 6 bases from V and 5 from J; bases not matched to a gene: 5.

This clone was seen more than once but under ten times. The chain joins TRBV28 to TRBJ1-1; D gene ambiguous. The CDR3 length is 12 residues. V shed 7 bases and J shed 4 bases, with 10 bases lying between them. Germline V gene lookup returns CDR1 MDHEN and CDR2 SYDVKM. CDR3 protein: CASIGWSTEAFF. DNA for the CDR3: TGTGCCAGCATCGGGTGGAGCACTGAAGCTTTCTTT.

The chain carries TRBV5-1 and TRBJ2-7; 8 nucleotides line up with TRBD1. The germline gives CDR1 SGHRS, CDR2 YFSETQ. Trimming at V came to 4 bases and at J to 2 bases, leaving 5 bases not matched to a gene. The CDR3 runs 14 residues. The CDR3 loop is CASSTDRGTYEQYF. The CDR3 region has the DNA TGCGCCAGCAGCACCGACAGGGGCACCTACGAGCAGTACTTC.

The rearrangement joins TRBV2 to TRBJ2-6; D perhaps matches TRBD1 (5 bases). The V end lost 7 bases, the J end lost 4 bases, and 14 bases lay between the germline ends. Germline CDR1 reads SNHLY; CDR2 reads FYNNEI. This CDR3 has 15 amino acids. The CDR3 nucleotides are TGTGCCAGCAATTCCCAGGGTACGGGGGCCAACGTCCTGACTTTC. Translated: CASNSQGTGANVLTF.

This rearrangement joins TRBV5-4 to TRBJ2-2; TRBD2 aligns across 8 bases. Looked up from germline, CDR1 is SGHNT and CDR2 is YYREEE (reference sequence). This CDR3 contains 13 residues. The V segment lost 3 bases and the J segment 9 bases; nucleotides outside the gene matches: 4. The CDR3 sequence is CASSSRTSRELFF. The CDR3 nucleotides are TGTGCCAGCAGCTCAAGGACTAGCCGGGAGCTGTTTTTT.

The chain links TRBV7-9 to TRBJ2-5; tentative D call: TRBD1 (6 bases). The end of the DNA is better explained by TRBJ2-7, so the J call may be wrong. CDR1 and CDR2 (germline): SEHNR, FQNEAQ (reference sequence). The CDR3 length is 14 residues. The CDR3 reads CASSLQGLPYEQYF. CDR3 bases: TGTGCCAGCAGTCTTCAGGGGTTACCCTACGAGCAGTACTTC.

The J gene is TRBJ2-5, the V gene TRBV18; TRBD2 agrees at 10 bases. This CDR3 comprises 17 residues. Per the germline V gene, CDR1 is KGHSH and CDR2 is LQKENI. V lost 1 base to trimming and J lost 1 base; unmatched junction nucleotides: 6. DNA for the CDR3: TGTGCCAGCTCACCACAAAGGGCTAGCGGGGGCCAAGAGACCCAGTACTTC. It encodes CASSPQRASGGQETQYF.

The chain carries TRBV7-3 and TRBJ1-6; D gene uncertain. The V end lost 5 bases, the J end lost 7 bases, and 18 bases lay between the germline ends. CDR3 length equals 16 residues. Germline V lookup: CDR1 SGHTA, CDR2 FQGTGA. CDR3 loop: CASSPRRPLMNSPLHF. The CDR3 DNA follows: TGTGCCAGCAGCCCCCGGCGCCCCTTGATGAATTCACCCCTCCACTTT.

The CDR3 protein is CASSRDVYNEQFF. The CDR3 nucleotides are TGTGCCAGCAGCAGGGACGTTTACAATGAGCAGTTCTTC. V gene TRBV6-6 combines with J gene TRBJ2-1; the D call may be TRBD1 or TRBD2 (5 bases each). Germline lookup yields CDR1 MNHNY and CDR2 SVGAGI (reference sequence). CDR3 size: 13 residues. Trimming left V 6 bases short and J 4 bases short, with 10 bases between.

The gene calls are TRBV25-1 and TRBJ2-1; D not resolved. Trimming took 4 bases from V and 7 from J, leaving 17 bases between them. The germline CDR1 and CDR2 sequences are MGHDK and SYGVNS. CDR3 length: 15 amino acids. CDR3: CASSANPQITNEQFF. In DNA form, the CDR3 reads TGTGCCAGCAGTGCCAACCCCCAAATTACAAATGAGCAGTTCTTC.

This sequence joins TRBV6-1 and TRBJ2-3, with 8 bases that match TRBD1. J was trimmed by 2 bases and V by 5 bases; bases with no gene match: 6. CDR1 and CDR2 from the germline V gene are MNHNS and SASEGT. There are 15 residues in the CDR3. CDR3 sequence reads: CASSKTGGNTDTQYF. The DNA of the CDR3 is TGTGCCAGCAGTAAAACAGGGGGGAACACAGATACGCAGTATTTT.

This rearrangement joins TRBV5-1 to TRBJ1-1; D not certain. The germline V gene has CDR1 SGHRS and CDR2 YFSETQ. The CDR3 consists of 13 residues. Trimming pared 5 bases from V and 5 bases from J, leaving 13 bases between. CDR3 amino acids: CASRDGDGTEAFF. The CDR3 coding sequence is TGCGCCAGCAGGGACGGAGATGGGACTGAAGCTTTCTTT.

The rearrangement joins TRBV5-1 to TRBJ2-3, with 8 bases matching TRBD2. V was pared by 0 bases and J by 3 bases, with 6 bases of the junction left unmatched. The CDR3 length is 16 residues. Germline lookup yields CDR1 SGHRS and CDR2 YFSETQ. CDR3 DNA sequence: TGCGCCAGCAGCTTGGTTTCGGGAGGGGGGACAGATACGCAGTATTTT. Amino acids: CASSLVSGGGTDTQYF.

This rearrangement joins TRBV9 to TRBJ2-5; D might be TRBD2 (5 bases). V lost 3 bases, J lost 4 bases, and 13 bases lay in between. In germline, CDR1 is SGDLS, CDR2 YYNGEE. The CDR3 runs 14 residues. DNA of the CDR3: TGTGCCAGCAGCGAACGAGGGCTTGGAGAGACCCAGTACTTC. This gives the protein CASSERGLGETQYF.